This entry is about one T cell receptor (beta chain). This sample is part of a study of patients and donors after allogeneic stem cell transplantation. This CDR3 is built from 15 residues. The V and J ends lost 2 bases and 4 bases respectively, with 15 bases between them. From germline, CDR1 is DFQATT and CDR2 SNEGSKA (reference sequence). MiXCR, run by TCRdb on the RT-PCR reads, gives a single entry per CDR3 protein. The data contain some 150,000 distinct CDR3 sequences, over 30% of them singletons. The sequenced material came from blood, either unsorted or a sorted T cell fraction (not recorded which). The chain uses TRBV20-1 and TRBJ2-1; tentatively, D is TRBD1 (5 bases). The clonotype was recovered from a human donor who was either an allogeneic HSCT recipient or a stem cell or donor lymphocyte infusion donor (not recorded which). It is not recorded whose cells these are; they may come from a transplant donor. The CDR3 nucleotides read TGCAGTGCTAGACTCCTATCGACAGTTTACAATGAGCAGTTCTTC. Its protein product is CSARLLSTVYNEQFF.